This record looks at one T cell receptor (beta chain) sequence and its context. Its specificity is unknown. V trimming: 5 bases; J trimming: 4 bases; junction bases outside the gene matches: 9. The CDR3 is 16 amino acids. Germline CDR1 is KGHDR and CDR2 is SFDVKD. ViraFEST used viral peptide pools to expand antigen-specific CD4+ T cells before sequencing. Isolating CD4+ T cells followed more than eight days of culture. Either the mRNA-1273 or the BNT162b2 vaccine was given to participants as two doses. The study found no prior SARS-CoV-2 infection in the vaccine recipients, who tested negative for nucleocapsid antibodies. This entry belongs to a study of vaccination effects on CD4 cells after COVID-19. Generated by immunoSEQ multiplex PCR, the TCRdb table keeps only in-frame clones and is missing some. The sample gives over 25,000 clones, roughly 79% of which show up once; around 6.5% is in the top ten.

This TCR derives from a human donor who received a COVID-19 vaccine. Some clones in this sample may be carry-over from other donors' samples. The V call is TRBV24-1, the J call TRBJ2-2, with 7 bases that match TRBD1. Sample: CD4+ T cells from PBMCs cultured with SARS-CoV-2 spike peptides, taken after COVID-19 vaccination. In nucleotides, the CDR3 is TGTGCCACCAGTGCGGAGAGGGGGCGCGGCACCGGGGAGCTGTTTTTT. It translates to CATSAERGRGTGELFF.